A selection of T cell receptor beta chains follows, all from one sample in a study of cytomegalovirus exposure and HLA in healthy donors. The table came from immunoSEQ multiplex PCR; TCRdb's copy has only in-frame clones and leaves some out. The sample lists about 120,000 clones; about 8.6% were seen once. The source material was PBMCs. The receptors were sampled from a middle-aged woman in good health and CMV-seropositive. CDR3s include the opening cysteine and the closing phenylalanine or tryptophan. The D gene is left open where the match is weak. Rows give clone size only sometimes, using once, few, many, or a class for an expanded clone.

TRBV19,16,few,-,TRBJ1-2,CASSRTRVTGRDGYTF,TGTGCCAGTAGTAGGACTAGAGTGACAGGTCGTGATGGCTACACCTTC
TRBV18,15,-,TRBD1,TRBJ2-7,CASSRLTGVTDEQYF,TGTGCCAGCTCACGGCTGACAGGGGTTACCGACGAGCAGTACTTC
TRBV29-1,11,-,-,TRBJ1-2,CSVDPGYGYTF,TGCAGCGTTGACCCCGGGTATGGCTACACCTTC
TRBV30,12,-,-,TRBJ2-7,CASLARTDEQYF,TGTGCCTCCCTGGCGAGGACAGACGAGCAGTACTTC
TRBV4-2,12,few,-,TRBJ1-2,CASSNSGNGYTF,TGTGCCAGCAGCAACTCAGGGAATGGCTACACCTTC
TRBV6-6,15,few,TRBD1,TRBJ1-2,CASSGKTGALDGYTF,TGTGCCAGCAGTGGTAAGACAGGGGCGTTGGATGGCTACACCTTC
TRBV28,12,-,-,TRBJ2-2,CASSLSGRELFF,TGTGCCAGCAGTTTATCTGGGCGGGAGCTGTTTTTT
TRBV6-1,11,few,TRBD1,TRBJ2-7,CASGQGYEQYF,TGTGCCAGCGGACAGGGCTACGAGCAGTACTTC
TRBV28,12,few,-,TRBJ1-3,CATGNSGNTIYF,TGTGCCACCGGGAACTCTGGAAACACCATATATTTT
TRBV6-1,15,-,-,TRBJ1-5,CASSEKSRRAQPRHF,TGTGCCAGCAGTGAAAAGAGCAGGAGGGCTCAGCCCCGGCATTTT
TRBV6-5,16,-,TRBD2,TRBJ2-7,CASSFTSGTSGFEQYF,TGTGCCAGCAGTTTTACCTCCGGGACTAGCGGGTTCGAGCAGTACTTC
TRBV20-1,11,-,-,TRBJ1-1,CSSRTNTEAFF,TGCTCGTCGCGAACGAACACTGAAGCTTTCTTT
TRBV5-1,15,-,-,TRBJ2-2,CASSSKTATTGELFF,TGCGCCAGCAGCTCAAAGACAGCGACCACCGGGGAGCTGTTTTTT
TRBV5-1,15,-,TRBD2,TRBJ2-5,CASSLASGGAETQYF,TGCGCCAGCAGCTTGGCTAGCGGGGGGGCGGAGACCCAGTACTTC
TRBV6-5,13,-,-,TRBJ1-2,CASTAGPNYGYTF,TGTGCCAGCACGGCAGGGCCTAACTATGGCTACACCTTC
TRBV6-1,13,-,TRBD1,TRBJ2-7,CASSTYRGYEQYF,TGTGCCAGCAGTACGTACAGGGGTTACGAGCAGTACTTC
TRBV7-3,15,-,-,TRBJ2-1,CASSPWWGVSNEQFF,TGTGCCAGCAGCCCCTGGTGGGGGGTTAGCAATGAGCAGTTCTTC
TRBV7-8,14,-,-,TRBJ2-7,CASSLGTRTTGQYF,TGTGCCAGCAGCTTAGGGACAAGAACTACGGGGCAGTACTTC
TRBV29-1,13,-,TRBD1,TRBJ2-7,CSVAGTGTYEQYF,TGCAGCGTCGCCGGGACAGGGACTTACGAGCAGTACTTC
TRBV5-1,14,-,-,TRBJ2-2,CASSPRQNTGELFF,TGCGCCAGCAGCCCCCGACAGAACACCGGGGAGCTGTTTTTT
TRBV9,15,few,TRBD2,TRBJ2-1,CASSVGTSGAELQFF,TGTGCCAGCAGCGTAGGGACTAGCGGGGCAGAATTGCAGTTCTTC
TRBV19,16,-,-,TRBJ1-1,CASSLRRQALNTEAFF,TGTGCCAGTAGTCTAAGACGGCAGGCCTTGAACACTGAAGCTTTCTTT
TRBV28,14,-,-,TRBJ1-2,CASRPDGRGYGYTF,TGTGCCAGCAGGCCGGACGGGAGAGGCTATGGCTACACCTTC
TRBV30,13,-,-,TRBJ1-1,CAWSQPGNTEAFF,TGTGCCTGGAGTCAACCAGGGAACACTGAAGCTTTCTTT